This T cell receptor (beta chain) emerged from a study of OX40 agonist ivuxolimab in advanced cancers. Study-wide background: Every 2 weeks, patients received ivuxolimab intravenously, dosed at 0.01 to 10 mg/kg.

The V and J ends lost 7 bases and 3 bases, in that order; junction bases with no gene match: 12. The CDR3 sequence is 15 residues long. Germline values: CDR1 PRHDT, CDR2 FYEKMQ (reference sequence). Repertoires were generated with immunoSEQ multiplex PCR, while TCRdb's copy carries only in-frame clones and drops some. Of 60,000 to 70,000 clones in the sample, around 86% were seen once. The sample was CD4+ or CD8+ T cells sorted from blood, taken in a trial of the OX40 agonist ivuxolimab. V usage is TRBV13 and J usage is TRBJ2-7; 7 nucleotides line up with TRBD2. The clonotype was recovered from an adult with an advanced solid tumor such as melanoma, head and neck, liver or kidney cancer. CDR3 amino acids: CASTRSRGGSYEQYF. CDR3 DNA: TGTGCCAGCACCCGGTCACGTGGCGGGAGCTACGAGCAGTACTTC.